These 27 T cell receptor beta chains were all obtained from the same sample, sequenced in a study of T cells in Graves' hyperthyroidism and ophthalmopathy. Amplification targeted TCR beta CDR3 regions from RNA transcripts. HTBI primers were employed in a first-round RT-PCR of the TCR CDR3. TCRdb re-called the multiplex PCR reads through MiXCR, storing one row per CDR3 protein. The table lists some 510,000 distinct CDR3 sequences, around 20% of them singletons. Sequencing was done on a sample of blood. The source is a man aged 18 to 30 with Graves' hyperthyroidism.

This clonotype was picked up a small number of times. The junction and the germline gene differ at one end; a read error may be behind it. The chain is built from TRBV14 and TRBJ2-2, with D possibly matching TRBD1 (5 bases). Germline-derived CDR1 and CDR2 are SGHDN and FVKESK. The CDR3 consists of 16 residues. The CDR3 DNA reads TGTGCCAGCAGCCCCCTCGCAGGGTCGAAGACCGGGGAGCTGTTTTTT. The encoded protein is CASSPLAGSKTGELFF.

The genes are TRBV6-1 and TRBJ1-5; D gene unclear. The CDR3 totals 13 residues. V lost 5 bases to trimming and J lost 5 bases, with 10 bases between them. Germline CDR1 reads MNHNS; CDR2 reads SASEGT. CDR3 sequence (DNA): TGTGCCAGCAGTCGAGGTGGTTATCAGCCCCAGCATTTT. Its protein is CASSRGGYQPQHF.

This clonotype has ten or more counts. The chain carries TRBV28 and TRBJ1-5, with D unresolved. V lost 0 bases and J 0 bases, leaving 18 bases between the germline ends. The CDR3 contains 19 residues. Per the germline V gene, CDR1 is MDHEN and CDR2 is SYDVKM. The CDR3 DNA sequence: TGTGCCAGCAGTTTATGGAGGTTATTACTTGAGAATAGCAATCAGCCCCAGCATTTT. Amino acid sequence: CASSLWRLLLENSNQPQHF.

This clonotype was observed many times. This chain links TRBV19 with TRBJ1-1; no definite D call. In germline, CDR1 is LNHDA, CDR2 SQIVND (reference sequence). The V end lost 7 bases, the J end lost 1 base, and 7 bases lay between the germline ends. The CDR3 consists of 12 residues. CDR3 nucleotide sequence: TGTGCCAGTACCTGGGGGAACACTGAAGCTTTCTTT. Its translation: CASTWGNTEAFF.

In its sample, this clonotype was seen once. The rearrangement links TRBV6-1 to TRBJ1-5, with a possible D match to TRBD1 (5 bases). The germline V gene has CDR1 MNHNS and CDR2 SASEGT. Trimming pared 1 base from V and 1 base from J, leaving 14 bases between. The CDR3 is made up of 17 amino acids. In DNA form, the CDR3 reads TGTGCCAGCAGTGAAGTTAGTGGGGGACGAAGCAATCAGCCCCAGCATTTT. Protein: CASSEVSGGRSNQPQHF.

On this clonotype: A much larger clone differs from this one at a single base, so this may be a read error. Here the CDR3 DNA reads TGTGCCAGCAGCTTAGGGCCGGCCGCTAACTATGGCTACATCTTC. Translated, it gives CASSLGPAANYGYIF. V gene TRBV11-2 combines with J gene TRBJ1-2; D gene unclear. Germline CDR1 is SGHAT and CDR2 is FQNNGV. The CDR3 runs 15 residues.

This clonotype has ten or more counts. J is TRBJ1-5 and V is TRBV7-4; TRBD1 matches at 8 bases. Per germline, CDR1 SGHVT and CDR2 SQSDAQ. The V and J ends lost 5 bases and 7 bases, in that order; junction bases with no gene match: 19. The CDR3 runs 18 residues. CDR3 in amino acids: CASSTRTGKLGKGQPQHF. The CDR3 DNA reads TGTGCCAGCAGCACTCGGACAGGGAAGCTGGGCAAAGGGCAGCCCCAGCATTTT.

This clonotype turned up a few times. The V call is TRBV28, the J call TRBJ1-1; D is perhaps TRBD1 (6 bases). V was pared by 2 bases and J by 11 bases, with 27 bases between. This CDR3 region has 17 residues. Germline CDR1 and CDR2: MDHEN and SYDVKM. The CDR3 DNA reads TGTGCCAGCAGTTTAAGTCTTGGCGGGCGGGGGGCGCAGGACGCTTTCTTT. Its protein is CASSLSLGGRGAQDAFF.

A few counts support this clonotype. The CDR3 nucleotides read TGTGCCTTAGCCGGGACAGGGGATACTGAAGCTTTCTTT. Residues: CALAGTGDTEAFF. The rearrangement joins TRBV30 to TRBJ1-1, with 10 bases identical to TRBD1. V was clipped by 7 bases and J by 5 bases; unmatched bases: 7. CDR3 size: 13 residues. Germline lookup yields CDR1 GTSNPN and CDR2 SVGIG (reference sequence).

Many counts were recorded for this clonotype. This chain connects TRBV2 to TRBJ2-5; tentatively, D is TRBD2 (6 bases). The CDR3 length is 11 residues. V shed 8 bases and J shed 3 bases, with 7 bases lying between them. The germline gives CDR1 SNHLY, CDR2 FYNNEI. The CDR3 loop is CASGGKETQYF. The CDR3 region has the DNA TGTGCCAGCGGGGGGAAAGAGACCCAGTACTTC. The full variable domain, rest sourced from reference TRBV2 and TRBJ2-5, is EPEVTQTPSHQVTQMGQEVILRCVPISNHLYFYWYRQILGQKVEFLVSFYNNEISEKSEIFDDQFSVERPDGSNFTLKIRSTKLEDSAMYFCASGGKETQYFGPGTRLLVL.

The sample holds many counts of this clonotype. The chain couples TRBV20-1 to TRBJ1-1; TRBD1 agrees at 10 bases. Germline CDR1 DFQATT, CDR2 SNEGSKA (reference sequence). CDR3 size: 11 residues. V lost 5 bases and J lost 11; bases outside the gene matches: 5. The CDR3 DNA reads TGCAGTGCTGTCGGGACAGGGGTGGCTTTCTTT. This translates into CSAVGTGVAFF.

This clonotype was detected many times. This chain connects TRBV7-8 to TRBJ1-5; TRBD1 matches at 9 bases. There are 18 residues in the CDR3. The J segment lost 3 bases and the V segment lost 6 bases, leaving 15 bases of the junction unmatched. Per the germline V gene, CDR1 is SGHVS and CDR2 is FQNEAQ. The CDR3 sequence is CASSTLALGQGNNQPQHF. The CDR3 DNA sequence: TGTGCCAGCAGTACTCTGGCGTTGGGACAGGGAAACAATCAGCCCCAGCATTTT.

This clonotype was seen at least ten times. This chain uses TRBV15 with TRBJ2-3, with D perhaps TRBD2 (5 bases). The CDR3 sequence is 16 residues long. Germline values: CDR1 LNHNV, CDR2 YYDKDF (reference sequence). With 3 bases removed from V and 2 bases from J, the gap between germline ends came to 15 bases. The CDR3 coding sequence is TGTGCCACCAGCAGTAAAATCTCGGACTTCACAGATACGCAGTATTTT. This codes for CATSSKISDFTDTQYF.

This clonotype was observed at least ten times. The chain recombines TRBV30 with TRBJ1-2; D not resolved. The CDR3 totals 13 residues. Trimming left V 0 bases short and J 6 bases short, with 11 bases between. Germline V CDR1 and CDR2: GTSNPN, SVGIG (reference sequence). The CDR3 DNA reads TGTGCCTGGAGTGTTGGAGGGAACGATGGCTACACCTTC. Translation: CAWSVGGNDGYTF.

This clonotype has a handful of counts. The chain couples TRBV6-1 to TRBJ2-6; a weak D match, TRBD2 (6 bases). The CDR3 contains 15 residues. Germline lookup yields CDR1 MNHNS and CDR2 SASEGT. The V end lost 6 bases, the J end lost 4 bases, and 13 bases lay between the germline ends. The CDR3 sequence: CASSLLATGANVLTF. CDR3 nucleotide sequence: TGTGCCAGCAGCCTTCTAGCGACCGGGGCCAACGTCCTGACTTTC.

This clonotype has ten or more counts. V is TRBV20-1 and J is TRBJ2-4; unclear D gene. The CDR3 runs 16 residues. The V and J ends lost 1 base and 6 bases respectively, with 19 bases between them. Germline CDR1 and CDR2: DFQATT and SNEGSKA (reference sequence). CDR3 amino acids: CSARAQWVSPGNIQYF. The CDR3 nucleotides are TGCAGTGCTAGAGCCCAATGGGTGTCCCCGGGAAACATTCAGTACTTC.

This clonotype was seen many times. This chain's CDR3 is CASSLDGMSSYEQYF. DNA of the CDR3: TGTGCCAGCAGTTTAGACGGGATGAGCTCCTACGAGCAGTACTTC. The chain links TRBV12-3 or TRBV12-4 to TRBJ2-7; a possible D gene is TRBD2 (5 bases). Trimming stripped 1 base from V and 0 bases from J, with 10 bases between. This CDR3 region has 15 residues.

In its sample, this clonotype was seen a few times. The V gene is TRBV28, the J gene TRBJ1-2; D is unclear. Per the germline V gene, CDR1 is MDHEN and CDR2 is SYDVKM. Trimming left V 4 bases short and J 7 bases short, with 25 bases between. There are 17 residues in the CDR3. CDR3 sequence: CASSYPLVGMDSGGYTF. CDR3 DNA sequence: TGTGCCAGCAGTTACCCGTTGGTAGGGATGGATTCGGGTGGCTACACCTTC.

This chain joins TRBV2 and TRBJ2-4; D gene uncertain. Between the trimmed V and J ends, which lost 7 bases and 0 bases, there was a span of 7 bases. This CDR3 has 13 amino acids. Looked up from germline, CDR1 is SNHLY and CDR2 is FYNNEI. The CDR3: CASKSIAKNIQYF. The CDR3 DNA reads TGTGCCAGCAAGTCCATAGCCAAAAACATTCAGTACTTC.

Note on this clonotype: At one of its ends the junction is not consistent with the germline gene, which may arise from a read error. J is TRBJ2-4 and V is TRBV6-1, with D perhaps matching TRBD2 (6 bases). CDR3 length: 15 residues. Germline V lookup: CDR1 MNHNS, CDR2 SASEGT. CDR3 DNA sequence: TGTGCCGCACAGGACCGGAGGGTGGGCAAAAACATTAAGTACTTC. It codes for CAAQDRRVGKNIKYF.

This clonotype was detected many times. This rearrangement joins TRBV9 to TRBJ1-1; D call uncertain. Per the germline V gene, CDR1 is SGDLS and CDR2 is YYNGEE. The CDR3 has 14 residues. V was clipped by 7 bases and J by 0 bases, with 13 bases between them. This chain's CDR3 is CASALFPMNTEAFF. In DNA form, the CDR3 reads TGTGCCAGCGCTTTATTCCCGATGAACACTGAAGCTTTCTTT. The entire variable domain, with the rest obtained from reference TRBV9 and TRBJ1-1, is as follows: DSGVTQTPKHLITATGQRVTLRCSPRSGDLSVYWYQQSLDQGLQFLIQYYNGEERAKGNILERFSAQQFPDLHSELNLSSLELGDSALYFCASALFPMNTEAFFGQGTRLTVV.

This clonotype was detected many times. The chain recombines TRBV7-2 with TRBJ1-3; D is perhaps TRBD1 (6 bases). Germline V gene sequence: CDR1 SGHTA, CDR2 FQGNSA. V was cut by 8 bases and J by 0 bases, with 17 bases left in between. The CDR3 has 16 amino acids. The CDR3 DNA reads TGTGCCAGCTTTGGGGGCGGCGGCTACTCTGGAAACACCATATATTTT. Translating gives CASFGGGGYSGNTIYF.

The table lists this clonotype with many counts. This chain connects TRBV6-5 to TRBJ1-1; tentatively, D is TRBD1 (6 bases). V lost 0 bases, J lost 4 bases, and 12 bases lay in between. Germline assignment: CDR1 MNHEY and CDR2 SVGAGI. The CDR3 contains 15 residues. CDR3 residues: CASSYSSRGGTEAFF. Here the CDR3 DNA reads TGTGCCAGCAGTTACTCGTCCAGGGGAGGCACTGAAGCTTTCTTT.

This chain joins TRBV3-1 and TRBJ2-7, with 8 bases identical to TRBD1. The CDR3 is 14 amino acids. Germline values: CDR1 LGHDT, CDR2 YNNKEL (reference sequence). V was clipped by 1 base and J by 6 bases; unmatched bases: 5. CDR3 sequence reads: CASSQAPTGGEQYF. CDR3 in DNA: TGTGCCAGCAGCCAAGCTCCCACAGGGGGCGAGCAGTACTTC.

This clonotype appeared a few times. J is TRBJ1-1 and V is TRBV18, with D unresolved. The V end was cut by 1 base, the J end by 3 bases, with 9 bases between. The CDR3 length is 14 residues. Germline V gene sequence: CDR1 KGHSH, CDR2 LQKENI. The CDR3 reads CASSPLGTHTEAFF. CDR3 nucleotide sequence: TGTGCCAGCTCACCACTGGGAACGCACACTGAAGCTTTCTTT.

This clonotype has ten or more counts. V usage is TRBV6-5 and J usage is TRBJ2-2; 7 bases line up with TRBD2. This CDR3 region has 16 residues. The V and J ends lost 0 bases and 5 bases, in that order; junction bases with no gene match: 6. CDR1 is MNHEY and CDR2 is SVGAGI in the germline V gene. The CDR3 protein is CASSYSTGGRTGELFF. The CDR3 nucleotides are TGTGCCAGCAGTTACTCAACGGGGGGAAGGACCGGGGAGCTGTTTTTT.

V usage is TRBV19 and J usage is TRBJ1-1; D gene unclear. The CDR3 length is 11 residues. CDR1 and CDR2 (germline): LNHDA, SQIVND (reference sequence). CDR3 bases: TGTGGAAGTGCGACGTTTGGTGAAGCTTTCTTT. Translating gives CGSATFGEAFF.